Detailed here is one T cell receptor beta chain. The data were taken from a study of blood T cell repertoires in COVID-19. Profiled with immunoSEQ multiplex PCR; TCRdb holds only in-frame clones, not every one. The repertoire holds approximately 70,000 clones, with around 93% as singletons. Between the trimmed V and J ends, which lost 0 bases and 7 bases, there was a span of 16 bases. There are 15 residues in the CDR3. CDR1 and CDR2 (germline): SGHAT, FQNNGV. The sequenced material came from peripheral blood. The chain employs TRBV11-2 and TRBJ2-7, with D possibly TRBD1 on 6 matching bases. This TCR was recovered from an older woman with active COVID-19. The CDR3 region is CASSLDQGRLWEQYF. The DNA of the CDR3 is TGTGCCAGCAGCTTAGATCAGGGGCGTCTGTGGGAGCAGTACTTC.